A single sample gave rise to the 22 T cell receptor beta chains below, sequenced in a study of human T cells and chemical hapten exposure (dated by TCRdb to 2020 to 2023). The library was generated by RACE. Sequencing used a NextSeq 500. TCRdb passed the public sequencing reads through fastp at Q25 and MiXCR, retaining productive beta sequences. Rows merge per CDR3 protein into single entries with the most common DNA and genes. Across this sample there are roughly 32,000 distinct CDR3 sequences, with nearly 6% seen only once. Around 6% of the sample rests with the top ten. This specimen's time point label, interpreted: patch test 3, about 24 weeks after DPC sensitization. The treatment or condition label corresponds to: therapeutic diphenylcyclopropenone sensitization with weekly scalp DPC. Source: whole blood, taken in connection with sensitization to the hapten diphenylcyclopropenone (DPC). Receptors originate from a man aged 25 to 40 with alopecia areata. Some clones in this sample may be carry-over from other donors' samples.

There are many counts of this clonotype. The chain has TRBV7-9 and TRBJ1-1; D call uncertain. Per the germline V gene, CDR1 is SEHNR and CDR2 is FQNEAQ (reference sequence). This CDR3 has 14 residues. Trimming left V 3 bases short and J 4 bases short, with 12 bases between. Here the CDR3 reads CASSFPRLGTEAFF. CDR3 DNA sequence: TGTGCCAGCAGCTTCCCTAGGTTGGGCACTGAAGCTTTCTTT. The whole variable domain, remainder taken from reference TRBV7-9 and TRBJ1-1, is DTGVSQNPRHKITKRGQNVTFRCDPISEHNRLYWYRQTLGQGPEFLTYFQNEAQLEKSRLLSDRFSAERPKGSFSTLEIQRTEQGDSAMYLCASSFPRLGTEAFFGQGTRLTVV.

Many counts were recorded for this clonotype. The V and J genes are TRBV7-9 and TRBJ1-2; weak D call: TRBD1 (6 bases). This CDR3 contains 13 residues. Per the germline V gene, CDR1 is SEHNR and CDR2 is FQNEAQ (reference sequence). Between the trimmed V and J ends, which lost 5 bases and 8 bases, there was a span of 15 bases. CDR3 region: CASSPGTFAGYTF. CDR3 in DNA: TGTGCCAGCAGCCCTGGGACATTCGCAGGCTACACCTTC.

This clonotype was picked up many times. DNA for the CDR3: TGTGCCAGCAGTGCAACAGGGTCTGGGGCCAACGTCCTGACTTTC. This translates into CASSATGSGANVLTF. The gene calls are TRBV6-5 and TRBJ2-6, with TRBD1 as a possible D gene (6 bases). The CDR3 totals 15 residues. V gave up 5 bases and J gave up 1 base, with 9 bases separating them. From germline, CDR1 is MNHEY and CDR2 SVGAGI.

This clonotype has at least ten counts. The chain joins TRBV4-3 to TRBJ2-7; possibly TRBD2 for D (5 bases). Per germline, CDR1 LGHNA and CDR2 YSLEER. V was shortened by 0 bases and J by 6 bases, with 15 bases between the two germline ends. This CDR3 contains 15 residues. The CDR3 loop reads CASSQDRGFRSEQYF. The DNA of the CDR3 is TGCGCCAGCAGCCAAGATCGGGGTTTCAGAAGCGAGCAGTACTTC.

The chain joins TRBV30 to TRBJ2-5, with 9 bases fitting TRBD1. Germline lookup yields CDR1 GTSNPN and CDR2 SVGIG (reference sequence). V lost 2 bases, J lost 1 base, and 5 bases stayed unmatched. The CDR3 is made up of 15 amino acids. The CDR3 DNA reads TGTGCCTGGAGTCAAGGGACAGGGACCCAAGAGACCCAGTACTTC. It translates to CAWSQGTGTQETQYF.

This clonotype came up many times. The chain employs TRBV19 and TRBJ1-5; D is unclear. Germline V gene lookup returns CDR1 LNHDA and CDR2 SQIVND (reference sequence). V lost 2 bases to trimming and J lost 6 bases, with 14 bases between them. There are 15 residues in the CDR3. The DNA for the CDR3 is TGTGCCAGTAGTATAAGTGAGCAATTGGGTCAGCCCCAGCATTTT. Encoded protein: CASSISEQLGQPQHF.

At least ten counts were recorded for this clonotype. The J gene is TRBJ1-1, the V gene TRBV19; TRBD1 aligns across 8 bases. The CDR3 is 15 amino acids. The J segment lost 4 bases and the V segment lost 6 bases, leaving 10 bases of the junction unmatched. CDR1 is LNHDA and CDR2 is SQIVND in the germline V gene (reference sequence). CDR3 protein: CASRPSGQAPTEAFF. The CDR3, as DNA: TGTGCCAGTAGACCCTCGGGACAGGCGCCCACTGAAGCTTTCTTT.

This clonotype was picked up many times. V is TRBV20-1 and J is TRBJ1-2; tentative D call: TRBD1 (6 bases). Trimming took off 6 bases at V and 3 bases at J, with 17 bases between the two ends. CDR1 and CDR2 from the germline V gene are DFQATT and SNEGSKA (reference sequence). The CDR3 contains 14 residues. CDR3 DNA sequence: TGCAGTGCGAGTCGACAGGCGTCGGACTATGGCTACACCTTC. Residues: CSASRQASDYGYTF.

This clonotype showed up many times. This chain links TRBV18 with TRBJ2-3; 10 bases are shared with TRBD2. CDR3 length: 15 residues. The V and J ends lost 2 bases and 4 bases, in that order; junction bases with no gene match: 3. Germline CDR1 is KGHSH and CDR2 is LQKENI. CDR3 nucleotides: TGTGCCAGCTCACCAAGCGGGGGGGCCGCAGATACGCAGTATTTT. It specifies CASSPSGGAADTQYF. Full variable domain (remainder filled in from reference TRBV18 and TRBJ2-3): NAGVMQNPRHLVRRRGQEARLRCSPMKGHSHVYWYRQLPEEGLKFMVYLQKENIIDESGMPKERFSAEFPKEGPSILRIQQVVRGDSAAYFCASSPSGGAADTQYFGPGTRLTVL.

This clonotype has at least ten counts. V is TRBV18 and J is TRBJ1-5, with a possible D match to TRBD1 (5 bases). The CDR3 has 15 residues. The V and J ends lost 5 bases and 0 bases respectively, with 11 bases between them. The germline V gene has CDR1 KGHSH and CDR2 LQKENI. The CDR3 DNA reads as TGTGCCAGCTCAGGCCGGGACGTTAGCAATCAGCCCCAGCATTTT. Residues: CASSGRDVSNQPQHF. Full variable domain (rest looked up from reference TRBV18 and TRBJ1-5): NAGVMQNPRHLVRRRGQEARLRCSPMKGHSHVYWYRQLPEEGLKFMVYLQKENIIDESGMPKERFSAEFPKEGPSILRIQQVVRGDSAAYFCASSGRDVSNQPQHFGDGTRLSIL.

This clonotype was seen at least ten times. This rearrangement joins TRBV7-9 to TRBJ2-2; 9 positions agree with TRBD1. V trimming: 7 bases; J trimming: 0 bases; junction bases outside the gene matches: 21. The CDR3 has 21 residues. The germline V gene has CDR1 SEHNR and CDR2 FQNEAQ (reference sequence). The CDR3 spells CASKTGGLAARLAANTGELFF. CDR3 nucleotide sequence: TGTGCCAGCAAGACAGGGGGGCTAGCGGCGAGGCTAGCGGCGAACACCGGGGAGCTGTTTTTT.

There are many counts of this clonotype. The gene calls are TRBV20-1 and TRBJ2-5, with 8 bases that match TRBD1. The germline V gene has CDR1 DFQATT and CDR2 SNEGSKA (reference sequence). CDR3 length: 14 residues. Germline trimming cut 6 bases from V and 10 bases from J; bases unmatched to any gene: 16. The CDR3 region is CSALRGQLPGDQYF. The CDR3 nucleotides read TGCAGTGCCCTCAGGGGGCAGCTGCCAGGGGACCAGTACTTC.

The chain recombines TRBV27 with TRBJ1-1; possible D gene TRBD1, 5 bases. The CDR3 is 14 amino acids. The V and J ends lost 4 bases and 2 bases respectively, with 11 bases between them. Germline lookup yields CDR1 MNHEY and CDR2 SMNVEV (reference sequence). CDR3: CASSYRSSNTEAFF. The DNA for the CDR3 is TGTGCCAGCAGTTACAGGAGTTCTAACACTGAAGCTTTCTTT.

This clonotype has a count of ten or more. This chain joins TRBV11-2 and TRBJ2-2, with D possibly TRBD2 on 6 matching bases. The ends were cut back, 3 bases at V and 3 bases at J, with 14 bases in the middle. Germline loops: CDR1 SGHAT, CDR2 FQNNGV. CDR3 size: 16 residues. CDR3 region: CASSFGTDGYTGELFF. The CDR3 coding sequence is TGTGCCAGCAGCTTTGGGACTGACGGTTACACCGGGGAGCTGTTTTTT.

At least ten counts were recorded for this clonotype. The J gene is TRBJ1-1, the V gene TRBV19; D might be TRBD1 (6 bases). V shed 5 bases and J shed 4 bases, with 14 bases lying between them. This CDR3 comprises 14 residues. CDR1 LNHDA and CDR2 SQIVND come from the germline V gene (reference sequence). CDR3 DNA: TGTGCCAGTAGTGCGACGGGACACCGCACTGAAGCTTTCTTT. This encodes CASSATGHRTEAFF.

This clonotype was picked up many times. The chain carries TRBV20-1 and TRBJ1-4; D is perhaps TRBD1 (6 bases). The CDR3 spans 15 residues. The germline V gene encodes CDR1 DFQATT and CDR2 SNEGSKA (reference sequence). V was clipped by 1 base and J by 4 bases, with 13 bases between them. CDR3 sequence reads: CSARGSQGGNEKLFF. For the CDR3, the DNA is TGCAGTGCTAGAGGGTCACAGGGCGGTAATGAAAAACTGTTTTTT.

At least ten counts were recorded for this clonotype. The J gene is TRBJ1-1, the V gene TRBV9; 7 nucleotides match TRBD1. The J segment lost 5 bases and the V segment lost 0 bases, leaving 7 bases of the junction unmatched. The CDR3 sequence is 15 residues long. Germline V lookup: CDR1 SGDLS, CDR2 YYNGEE. The CDR3: CASSVGGGGRTEAFF. For the CDR3, the DNA is TGTGCCAGCAGCGTAGGAGGAGGGGGCCGAACTGAAGCTTTCTTT.

This clonotype has a count of ten or more. The chain carries TRBV5-1 and TRBJ2-2; no reliable D call. The germline CDR1 and CDR2 sequences are SGHRS and YFSETQ. CDR3 length equals 15 residues. Trimming shortened V by 1 base and J by 1 base, and 8 bases separated the two germline ends. CDR3 region: CASSLQSVNTGELFF. The CDR3, as DNA: TGCGCCAGCAGCTTGCAATCAGTGAACACCGGGGAGCTGTTTTTT. The whole variable domain, remainder taken from reference TRBV5-1 and TRBJ2-2, is KAGVTQTPRYLIKTRGQQVTLSCSPISGHRSVSWYQQTPGQGLQFLFEYFSETQRNKGNFPGRFSGRQFSNSRSEMNVSTLELGDSALYLCASSLQSVNTGELFFGEGSRLTVL.

This clonotype was observed at least ten times. This chain uses TRBV6-1 with TRBJ2-5, with 9 bases matching TRBD1. V was pared by 6 bases and J by 2 bases, with 10 bases of the junction left unmatched. The CDR3 contains 16 residues. Germline CDR1 is MNHNS and CDR2 is SASEGT. The CDR3: CASSPTGGIVQETQYF. CDR3 nucleotide sequence: TGTGCCAGCAGCCCGACAGGGGGTATTGTTCAAGAGACCCAGTACTTC.

Ten or more counts support this clonotype. The genes are TRBV27 and TRBJ2-7, with D hard to call. Germline loops: CDR1 MNHEY, CDR2 SMNVEV (reference sequence). This CDR3 contains 13 residues. V was cut by 4 bases and J by 6 bases, with 13 bases left in between. The CDR3 loop reads CASSSGKLGEQYF. Written as DNA, the CDR3 is TGTGCCAGCAGTTCAGGCAAACTGGGCGAGCAGTACTTC.

The table lists this clonotype with many counts. The gene calls are TRBV4-3 and TRBJ2-4; the match to TRBD1 covers 7 bases. The germline CDR1 and CDR2 sequences are LGHNA and YSLEER. Trimming removed 1 base from V and 3 bases from J; junction bases left unmatched: 3. CDR3 length equals 15 residues. CDR3 residues: CASSQGQGGKNIQYF. The CDR3 coding sequence is TGCGCCAGCAGCCAAGGACAGGGCGGCAAAAACATTCAGTACTTC.

This clonotype was counted many times. The genes are TRBV2 and TRBJ2-7; D is undetermined. Germline loops: CDR1 SNHLY, CDR2 FYNNEI. This CDR3 contains 15 residues. The V end was cut by 9 bases, the J end by 5 bases, with 23 bases between. The CDR3 nucleotides are TGTGCCAGTCATTCCAGGAGATTTCTCGCCCACGAGCAGTACTTC. As protein: CASHSRRFLAHEQYF.